This T cell receptor beta chain emerged from a study of shared clonotypes between healthy human individuals. Study findings and constraints: Sequencing depth was expected to affect clonotype sharing among donors. When naive CD4 clonotypes were compared across four donors, around 5% were shared. Relative to clonotypes present in all four donors, those not shared had lower generation probabilities.

Assay used: immunoSEQ multiplex PCR; TCRdb lists only in-frame clones, some missing. The table shows some 2,500,000 clones, with under 95% occurring only once. For this clone: Its antigen is unidentified.

Subsets obtained from CD4+ cells comprised CD45RA+ naive and CD45RA-negative memory cells. V was clipped by 3 bases and J by 2 bases, with 9 bases between them. From germline, CDR1 is SGDLS and CDR2 YYNGEE. This CDR3 is built from 14 residues. The TCR was taken from a young man in good health. Some clones in this sample may be carry-over from other donors' samples. The V gene is TRBV9, the J gene TRBJ1-3; no clear D gene. Sequencing was carried out using naive CD4+ T cells from PBMCs. The subset was: CD45RA+ positively selected. CDR3 coding DNA: TGTGCCAGCAGCGCCTCAGAACCTGGAAACACCATATATTTT. This sequence encodes CASSASEPGNTIYF.